These 23 T cell receptor beta chains originate from one sample sequenced in a study of cytomegalovirus exposure and HLA in healthy donors. It was with 60 Vbeta and 13 Jbeta primers that the PCR ran. Here immunoSEQ multiplex PCR was the method, and the copy in TCRdb shows in-frame clones only, minus some. Here the sample spans roughly 110,000 clones, around 66% being singletons. The sample was PBMCs. The receptors were gathered from a man younger than 35 in good health and CMV-seropositive.

This clone was seen a handful of times. This chain links TRBV5-6 with TRBJ2-7; no definite D call. CDR3 length equals 13 residues. The germline gives CDR1 SGHDT, CDR2 YYEEEE. The ends were cut back, 5 bases at V and 3 bases at J, with 12 bases in the middle. DNA of the CDR3: TGTGCCAGCAGATCCACTAAAAACTACGAGCAGTACTTC. The encoded protein is CASRSTKNYEQYF.

This clone showed up just a few times. The chain carries TRBV10-1 and TRBJ1-3; 9 bases map to TRBD1. V lost 8 bases to trimming and J lost 0 bases; unmatched junction nucleotides: 17. Looked up from germline, CDR1 is WNHNN and CDR2 is SYGVQD (reference sequence). This CDR3 spans 19 amino acids. The CDR3 here is CASCIGTGKNRSSGNTIYF. DNA of the CDR3: TGCGCCAGCTGCATCGGGACAGGGAAAAACAGGAGCTCTGGAAACACCATATATTTT.

J is TRBJ1-2 and V is TRBV28; 9 bases are shared with TRBD1. CDR3 size: 15 residues. After removal of 4 bases from V and 6 bases from J, the junction contained 9 bases not matched to a gene. The germline V gene has CDR1 MDHEN and CDR2 SYDVKM. The CDR3 region has the DNA TGTGCCAGCAGTTGGGGGGACAGGGAGTCCAATGGCTACACCTTC. Its protein product is CASSWGDRESNGYTF.

The rearrangement uses TRBV2 and TRBJ2-2; TRBD1 matches 8 bases. The V gene end was trimmed by 6 bases and the J gene end by 6 bases; junction bases not matched to a gene: 9. The CDR3 is 15 residues long. From germline, CDR1 is SNHLY and CDR2 FYNNEI. CDR3 sequence reads: CASSIQGVVSGELFF. As DNA, the CDR3 is TGTGCCAGCAGCATACAGGGGGTAGTATCCGGGGAGCTGTTTTTT.

The table lists this clone with a count of one. The CDR3 sequence is CASSQVTKGGETQYF. DNA for the CDR3: TGCGCCAGCAGCCAAGTAACCAAAGGAGGGGAGACCCAGTACTTC. V is TRBV4-1 and J is TRBJ2-5; D may be TRBD2 (6 bases). The germline CDR1 and CDR2 sequences are MGHRA and YSYEKL. The CDR3 covers 15 residues. Trimming removed 1 base from V and 5 bases from J, with 14 bases in between.

The chain uses TRBV28 and TRBJ1-5, with TRBD1 matching 8 bases. The ends lost 7 bases at V and 5 bases at J; junction bases unmatched: 10. The CDR3 consists of 15 residues. Germline values: CDR1 MDHEN, CDR2 SYDVKM. The CDR3, as DNA: TGTGCCAGCACTACGGACAGGGCCCTTCATCAGCCCCAGCATTTT. It encodes CASTTDRALHQPQHF.

This clone was seen only a few times. The genes are TRBV19 and TRBJ2-2; D uncertain. With 10 bases removed from V and 7 bases from J, the gap between germline ends came to 16 bases. Germline CDR1 LNHDA, CDR2 SQIVND (reference sequence). The CDR3 runs 13 residues. CDR3 loop: CATRANGGGELFF. The CDR3 coding sequence is TGTGCCACCCGAGCGAACGGTGGCGGGGAGCTGTTTTTT.

This chain links TRBV7-2 with TRBJ2-5; D may be TRBD1 (6 bases). The V and J ends lost 0 bases and 3 bases respectively, with 8 bases between them. Per germline, CDR1 SGHTA and CDR2 FQGNSA. The CDR3 is 14 amino acids. The chain's CDR3 is CASSLAGQKETQYF. The CDR3 nucleotides are TGTGCCAGCAGCTTAGCGGGACAAAAAGAGACCCAGTACTTC.

This clone came up once. The chain employs TRBV6-5 and TRBJ2-7, with 9 bases fitting TRBD1. This CDR3 is 14 amino acids long. V lost 2 bases, J lost 6 bases, and 5 bases stayed unmatched. CDR1 is MNHEY and CDR2 is SVGAGI in the germline V gene. This CDR3 is CASSYGTGYPEQYF. For the CDR3, the DNA is TGTGCCAGCAGTTACGGGACAGGGTATCCCGAGCAGTACTTC.

The gene calls are TRBV5-6 and TRBJ2-3; 9 bases are shared with TRBD2. V was clipped by 4 bases and J by 5 bases; unmatched bases: 17. The CDR3 is 18 residues long. CDR1 is SGHDT and CDR2 is YYEEEE in the germline V gene. CDR3 sequence reads: CASSPAAAGGPSRDTQYF. The CDR3 DNA follows: TGTGCCAGCAGCCCGGCCGCAGCGGGGGGCCCCTCCAGAGATACGCAGTATTTT.

CDR3 sequence (DNA): TGCGCCAGCAGTCAGCAGGACAGGGGGCAGGACGGCTACACCTTC. Amino acid sequence: CASSQQDRGQDGYTF. The J gene is TRBJ1-2, the V gene TRBV23-1; 11 bases agree with TRBD1. TRBV23-1 is given ORF status, its function remaining uncertain. The CDR3 runs to 15 residues. V was pared by 3 bases and J by 8 bases, with 8 bases of the junction left unmatched.

The chain joins TRBV5-1 to TRBJ1-1, with 9 nucleotides matching TRBD1. The CDR3 consists of 15 residues. Germline V gives CDR1 SGHRS, CDR2 YFSETQ. Unmatched junction bases numbered 8, after V lost 4 bases and J lost 4 bases. The DNA of the CDR3 is TGCGCCAGCAGCATCTCCGGGACAGGGAGCACTGAAGCTTTCTTT. Its protein product is CASSISGTGSTEAFF. Complete variable domain (other parts from reference TRBV5-1 and TRBJ1-1): KAGVTQTPRYLIKTRGQQVTLSCSPISGHRSVSWYQQTPGQGLQFLFEYFSETQRNKGNFPGRFSGRQFSNSRSEMNVSTLELGDSALYLCASSISGTGSTEAFFGQGTRLTVV.

V and J are TRBV28 and TRBJ1-3; D call uncertain. The CDR3 spans 14 residues. Germline loops: CDR1 MDHEN, CDR2 SYDVKM. The V end lost 6 bases, the J end lost 4 bases, and 13 bases lay between the germline ends. For the CDR3, the DNA is TGTGCCAGCAGGGCCATCGATCACGGAAACACCATATATTTT. Translating it yields CASRAIDHGNTIYF.

J is TRBJ2-3 and V is TRBV11-2; D is undetermined. This CDR3 comprises 11 residues. Per germline, CDR1 SGHAT and CDR2 FQNNGV. Trimming took 5 bases from V and 5 from J, leaving 5 bases between them. CDR3 region: CASSHRDTQYF. Written as DNA, the CDR3 is TGTGCCAGCAGCCACAGAGATACGCAGTATTTT.

The chain has TRBV2 and TRBJ1-2; D remains unclear. Trimming took off 5 bases at V and 8 bases at J, with 15 bases between the two ends. Germline loops: CDR1 SNHLY, CDR2 FYNNEI. CDR3 length: 13 amino acids. The chain's CDR3 is CASSPRRLEGYTF. In nucleotides, the CDR3 is TGTGCCAGCAGTCCCCGGAGGCTTGAGGGCTACACCTTC.

This clone was seen more than once but under ten times. The J gene is TRBJ2-7, the V gene TRBV19; no firm D call. Trimming left V 7 bases short and J 5 bases short, with 15 bases between. Germline CDR1 is LNHDA and CDR2 is SQIVND (reference sequence). The CDR3 totals 13 residues. The CDR3 DNA reads TGTGCCAGTAAATGTGACACCACCCACGAGCAGTACGTC. Amino acids: CASKCDTTHEQYV.

The chain links TRBV5-4 to TRBJ1-2; 9 positions match TRBD1. Germline CDR1 is SGHNT and CDR2 is YYREEE (reference sequence). CDR3 length equals 14 residues. V lost 4 bases to trimming and J lost 6 bases; unmatched junction nucleotides: 7. The CDR3 here is CASSGSQGADGYTF. The CDR3 DNA is TGTGCCAGCAGCGGATCACAGGGGGCAGATGGCTACACCTTC.

The chain carries TRBV7-3 and TRBJ2-2, with D perhaps TRBD1 (5 bases). The V gene's germline CDR1 is SGHTA and CDR2 FQGTGA. V lost 7 bases, J lost 1 base, and 10 bases lay in between. The CDR3 has 14 amino acids. This CDR3 is CASTRDRNTGELFF. CDR3 in DNA: TGTGCCAGCACCAGAGACAGGAACACCGGGGAGCTGTTTTTT.

The DNA of the CDR3 is TGTGCCAGCAGTAGATCGGGACAGTGGAATGAGCAGTTCTTC. Translation: CASSRSGQWNEQFF. The J gene is TRBJ2-1, the V gene TRBV25-1; 7 bases match TRBD1. Germline V CDR1 and CDR2: MGHDK, SYGVNS. The CDR3 is 14 amino acids. Trimming at V came to 5 bases and at J to 7 bases, leaving 8 bases not matched to a gene.

The rearrangement links TRBV29-1 to TRBJ2-3; 11 bases line up with TRBD2. Germline CDR1 reads SQVTM; CDR2 reads ANQGSEA. There are 14 residues in the CDR3. V lost 5 bases and J lost 5; bases outside the gene matches: 6. The CDR3, as DNA: TGCAGCGTTCATAGCGGGGGGGCGGGAGATACGCAGTATTTT. The encoded protein is CSVHSGGAGDTQYF.

The chain has TRBV5-4 and TRBJ2-3; 13 bases are shared with TRBD2. Germline CDR1 SGHNT, CDR2 YYREEE (reference sequence). V lost 4 bases, J lost 6 bases, and 5 bases stayed unmatched. There are 15 residues in the CDR3. The CDR3 bases are TGTGCCAGCAGCACTAGCGGGGGGGCCATGGATACGCAGTATTTT. Protein product: CASSTSGGAMDTQYF.

This clone was seen a handful of times. The V gene is TRBV18, the J gene TRBJ1-5; possibly TRBD1 for D (6 bases). CDR3 length equals 17 residues. Germline V gives CDR1 KGHSH, CDR2 LQKENI. With 5 bases removed from V and 2 bases from J, the gap between germline ends came to 19 bases. For the CDR3, the DNA is TGTGCCAGCTCAGCGAGGACAGTTAGTTTAGGCAATCAGCCCCAGCATTTT. Its translation: CASSARTVSLGNQPQHF.

With respect to this clone: One junction end disagrees with the germline gene, perhaps due to a read error. The chain uses TRBV19 and TRBJ2-3; TRBD2 aligns across 9 bases. The CDR3 runs to 14 residues. Germline V lookup: CDR1 LNHDA, CDR2 SQIVND (reference sequence). As DNA, the CDR3 is TGTGCCAGTAAGGCTAGCGGGGTCCCAGAGACGCAGTATTTT. Its translation: CASKASGVPETQYF.